This T cell receptor (beta chain) was recorded in a study of shared clonotypes between healthy human individuals. CDR1 and CDR2 (germline): SGDLS, YYNGEE. The CDR3 length is 12 residues. Between the trimmed V and J ends, which lost 5 bases and 1 base, there was a span of 4 bases. CD45RO-negative, CCR7-selected cells formed the naive CD8 fraction, which excluded terminally differentiated effector memory CD45RA+ cells. Here immunoSEQ multiplex PCR was the method, and the copy in TCRdb shows in-frame clones only, minus some. Among about 680,000 clones listed, about 91% were seen once. Sequenced material: naive CD8+ T cells sorted from blood. The chain is built from TRBV9 and TRBJ1-3; unclear D gene. This TCR came from a man aged 25-45 years in good health. Here the CDR3 DNA reads TGTGCCAGCAGTCCTTCTGGAAACACCATATATTTT. Its translation is CASSPSGNTIYF.